This is a list of T cell receptor beta chains from one sample in a study of shared clonotypes between healthy human individuals. Profiled with immunoSEQ multiplex PCR; TCRdb holds only in-frame clones, not every one. Of about 980,000 clones detected, approximately 80% appear once; the ten largest clones hold over 1.3%. Sequenced material: memory CD4+ T cells sorted from blood. These receptors all come from a man aged 18 to 35 in good health. Both conserved end residues are part of each CDR3. The D gene is left open where the match is weak. Expanded clones are given a class, and other clones once, few, many or no size at all.

>TRBV5-1|.|.|TRBJ1-2
TGCGCCAGCAGCCGCGGCCTGTCTGCCTCCCAGAACTATGGCTACACCTTC
CASSRGLSASQNYGYTF
>TRBV5-4|.|.|TRBJ2-3
TGTGCCAGCAGCTTGGGTGGCGGGAGCACAGATACGCAGTATTTT
CASSLGGGSTDTQYF
>TRBV10-1|.|TRBD1|TRBJ1-1
TGCGCCAGCAGCCGAGGACAGGGGGACTCAGCTTTCTTT
CASSRGQGDSAFF
>TRBV6-4|.|TRBD1|TRBJ1-2
TGTGCCAGCAGTGACCGGACAGGGGCTAACTATGGCTACACCTTC
CASSDRTGANYGYTF
>TRBV2|once|.|TRBJ1-1
TGTGCCAGCAGGTTAGGACAGTTGAACACTGAAGCTTTCTTT
CASRLGQLNTEAFF
>TRBV10-1|.|TRBD1|TRBJ1-1
TGCGCCAGCAGTGAGGGACAGGGGAGAATGAACACTGAAGCTTTCTTT
CASSEGQGRMNTEAFF
>TRBV6-6|.|.|TRBJ2-3
TGTGCCACGAGGGGGGCTACAGATACGCAGTATTTT
CATRGATDTQYF
>TRBV19|few|.|TRBJ1-1
TGTGCCAGTAGGACGGCAGTGAAGGGGCGGAACACTGAAGCTTTCTTT
CASRTAVKGRNTEAFF
>TRBV5-5|.|.|TRBJ1-1
TGTGCCAGCAGCTTGTTGACGGCGAACACTGAAGCTTTCTTT
CASSLLTANTEAFF
>TRBV11-1|.|TRBD1|TRBJ2-5
TGTGCCAGCAGCCTGGGAGGGACAGGGATGGGCACAGAGACCCAGTACTTC
CASSLGGTGMGTETQYF
>TRBV6-6|.|.|TRBJ2-1
TGTGCCAGCACGGACGGGAAGGGCTATGAGCAGTTCTTC
CASTDGKGYEQFF
>TRBV4-3|once|TRBD2|TRBJ2-3
TGCGCCAGCAGCCGCGGGACTAGCGCAGATACGCAGTATTTT
CASSRGTSADTQYF
>TRBV6-1|many|TRBD2|TRBJ2-5
TGTGCCAGCAGTCAGAGCGGGAGTCTTCGTGAGACCCAGTACTTC
CASSQSGSLRETQYF
>TRBV30|.|.|TRBJ2-5
TGTGCCTGGAGTCCCCTCTCGGGGGCAAGGGAGACCCAGTACTTC
CAWSPLSGARETQYF
>TRBV6-6|.|TRBD1|TRBJ1-2
TGTGCCAGCAGCCCGACAGGGGATTATGGCTACACCTTC
CASSPTGDYGYTF
>TRBV7-2|.|.|TRBJ1-6
TGTGCCAGCAGCTTGTTTCCCGGGCCCTATAATTCACCCCTCCACTTT
CASSLFPGPYNSPLHF
>TRBV6-5|.|.|TRBJ2-7
TGTGCCAGCAGTTACTCCGGCAGGGCATTCTCCTACGAGCAGTACTTC
CASSYSGRAFSYEQYF
>TRBV13|once|.|TRBJ1-1
TGTGCCAGCAGCTTAGGCCTAACTGGGGAAGCTTTCTTT
CASSLGLTGEAFF
>TRBV30|.|.|TRBJ1-4
TGTGCCTGGAGTCGCCTTAATGAAAAACTGCTTTTT
CAWSRLNEKLLF
>TRBV30|.|.|TRBJ1-1
TGTGCCTCCTCCCAGGGTCACAACACTGAAGCTTTCTTT
CASSQGHNTEAFF
>TRBV9|.|TRBD1|TRBJ2-1
TGTGCCAGCAGCGTAGATGTTCGGGGACAGGGGACCAATGAGCAGTTCTTC
CASSVDVRGQGTNEQFF
>TRBV6-5|once|.|TRBJ1-4
TGTGCCAGCAAACCCGACAGAGTAACTAATGAAAAACTGTTTTTT
CASKPDRVTNEKLFF
>TRBV6-1|.|.|TRBJ2-3
TGTGCCAGCAGTGAATTTGCTGTTAGCACAGATACGCAGTATTTT
CASSEFAVSTDTQYF
>TRBV2|.|.|TRBJ2-7
TGTGCCAGCAGTTTGACTAGGATTGTGGCCGAGCAGTACTTC
CASSLTRIVAEQYF
>TRBV4-1|.|.|TRBJ1-4
TGCGCCAGCAGCCAAGGGGACATCTCCGGAAAACTGTTTTTT
CASSQGDISGKLFF
>TRBV7-3|once|.|TRBJ1-6
TGTGCCAGCAGCTTACAAACGGTGAGCTCCTATAATTCACCCCTCCACTTT
CASSLQTVSSYNSPLHF
>TRBV6-5|.|.|TRBJ2-3
TGTGCCAGCAGTGGCCGGGGGGATACGCAGTATTTT
CASSGRGDTQYF
>TRBV30|.|.|TRBJ1-5
TGTGCCTGGAGCCAGGGGACGGGCAATCAGCCCCAGCATTTT
CAWSQGTGNQPQHF
>TRBV9|.|.|TRBJ1-2
TGTGCCAGCAGCGTAGATCCCACGACTAACTATGGCTACACCTTC
CASSVDPTTNYGYTF
>TRBV4-1|once|TRBD2|TRBJ2-2
TGCGCCAGCAGTTCCAGCGGGAGCGCGAACACCGGGGAGCTGTTTTTT
CASSSSGSANTGELFF
>TRBV28|.|TRBD1|TRBJ1-1
TGTGCCAGCAGTTTTGGGGACAGGGGAGGCACTGAAGCTTTCTTT
CASSFGDRGGTEAFF
>TRBV5-1|.|TRBD1|TRBJ1-5
TGCGCCAGCAGCCCCTCTCCCGGGACAGAGAAGGAGCCCCAGCATTTT
CASSPSPGTEKEPQHF